The 8 T cell receptor beta chains in this list originate from one sample, sequenced in a study of OX40 agonist ivuxolimab in advanced cancers. Clones were sequenced by immunoSEQ multiplex PCR, and TCRdb holds only the in-frame ones, with some missing. The sample holds 55,000 to 80,000 clones, around 82% seen once. This specimen consisted of CD4+ or CD8+ T cells sorted from blood, obtained in a trial of the OX40 agonist ivuxolimab. The receptors were gathered from an adult with an advanced solid tumor such as melanoma, head and neck, liver or kidney cancer.

This clone was observed once. V and J are TRBV18 and TRBJ2-3; 7 nucleotides align to TRBD1. This CDR3 has 15 amino acids. The V gene's germline CDR1 is KGHSH and CDR2 LQKENI. Trimming at V came to 0 bases and at J to 6 bases, leaving 6 bases not matched to a gene. CDR3: CASSPPKGTDDTQYF. The CDR3 region has the DNA TGTGCCAGCTCACCACCGAAAGGGACAGATGATACGCAGTATTTT.

The V gene is TRBV2, the J gene TRBJ1-5; 7 bases match TRBD1. The ends lost 4 bases at V and 3 bases at J; junction bases unmatched: 12. CDR1 is SNHLY and CDR2 is FYNNEI in the germline V gene. The CDR3 spans 17 residues. The CDR3 sequence: CASSVSRQGTDNQPQHF. The CDR3 region has the DNA TGTGCCAGCAGTGTTTCCCGACAGGGTACAGACAATCAGCCCCAGCATTTT.

CDR3 in amino acids: CASSQTTEQYF. The CDR3 nucleotides are TGTGCCAGCAGTCAAACCACCGAGCAGTACTTC. The chain recombines TRBV7-2 with TRBJ2-7; D not resolved. The germline V gene encodes CDR1 SGHTA and CDR2 FQGNSA. The V and J ends lost 6 bases and 6 bases respectively, with 9 bases between them. The CDR3 covers 11 residues. The entire variable domain, with the rest obtained from reference TRBV7-2 and TRBJ2-7, is as follows: GAGVSQSPSNKVTEKGKDVELRCDPISGHTALYWYRQSLGQGLEFLIYFQGNSAPDKSGLPSDRFSAERTGGSVSTLTIQRTQQEDSAVYLCASSQTTEQYFGPGTRLTVT.

The CDR3 here is CASSERISEQYF. In DNA form, the CDR3 reads TGTGCCAGCAGTGAACGTATTAGCGAGCAGTACTTC. V usage is TRBV6-5 and J usage is TRBJ2-7; D is uncertain. V lost 5 bases to trimming and J lost 6 bases, with 11 bases between them. Germline loops: CDR1 MNHEY, CDR2 SVGAGI. This CDR3 contains 12 residues.

The chain couples TRBV5-1 to TRBJ2-5; D gene ambiguous. This CDR3 comprises 12 residues. Germline-derived CDR1 and CDR2 are SGHRS and YFSETQ. V was shortened by 3 bases and J by 2 bases, with 5 bases between the two germline ends. CDR3 residues: CASSYTQETQYF. CDR3 DNA sequence: TGCGCCAGCAGCTACACACAAGAGACCCAGTACTTC.

The chain links TRBV12-5 to TRBJ1-3; D is unclear. The V end lost 6 bases, the J end lost 0 bases, and 18 bases lay between the germline ends. CDR3 size: 17 residues. Germline assignment: CDR1 LGHNT and CDR2 FRNRAP. In nucleotides, the CDR3 is TGTGCTAGTGGCCTGGGCACCCCCGGGAACTCTGGAAACACCATATATTTT. Its translation: CASGLGTPGNSGNTIYF.

J is TRBJ1-1 and V is TRBV11-2; D is unresolved. CDR1 is SGHAT and CDR2 is FQNNGV in the germline V gene. The CDR3 runs to 12 residues. V dropped 4 bases and J dropped 12 bases, with 15 bases sitting between them. Here the CDR3 DNA reads TGTGCCAGCAGCTCGGACCCCGTACTTTCTTTCTTT. Residues: CASSSDPVLSFF.

The chain links TRBV5-1 to TRBJ2-7, with D tentatively TRBD1 (6 bases). CDR3 length: 14 amino acids. The V gene lost 4 bases and the J gene lost 0 bases, with 11 bases spanning the gap. Germline V CDR1 and CDR2: SGHRS, YFSETQ. CDR3 sequence: CASSHGQRSYEQYF. For the CDR3, the DNA is TGCGCCAGCAGCCATGGACAGCGCTCCTACGAGCAGTACTTC. Looking up the rest from reference TRBV5-1 and TRBJ2-7 gives the full variable domain: KAGVTQTPRYLIKTRGQQVTLSCSPISGHRSVSWYQQTPGQGLQFLFEYFSETQRNKGNFPGRFSGRQFSNSRSEMNVSTLELGDSALYLCASSHGQRSYEQYFGPGTRLTVT.